The TCR beta chain described here comes from a study of T cells in Graves' hyperthyroidism and ophthalmopathy. Germline V CDR1 and CDR2: LGHDT, YNNKEL (reference sequence). Deletions cut 6 bases from V and 5 bases from J, with 18 bases between. The CDR3 consists of 15 residues. Many counts were recorded for this clonotype. The source material, RNA transcripts, was used to amplify TCR beta CDR3 regions. Researchers ran a first-round RT-PCR on the TCR CDR3 using the HTBI primer set. TCRdb analysed the multiplex PCR reads with MiXCR anew, one entry per CDR3 protein. This sample has about 420,000 distinct CDR3 sequences, with approximately 15% found just once.

The sequencing sample was made of blood. The receptor's source is a woman aged 18-35 years with Graves' hyperthyroidism. The chain carries TRBV3-1 and TRBJ2-3, with D possibly matching TRBD2 (5 bases). CDR3 in DNA: TGTGCCAGCAGTCGGAGCGGAGACGAAGGAGATACGCAGTATTTT. Translated, it gives CASSRSGDEGDTQYF.